Listed here are 17 T cell receptor beta chains from one sample, sequenced in a study of blood T cell repertoires in COVID-19. The repertoire was sequenced with immunoSEQ multiplex PCR; TCRdb's copy has only in-frame clones and lacks some. The table has approximately 150,000 clones, 88% seen once; the top ten hold roughly 2%. Material for sequencing was peripheral blood. These receptors came from a man aged 50 to 60 who had recovered from COVID-19.

This clone appeared once. The J gene is TRBJ2-5, the V gene TRBV18, with 13 bases that match TRBD2. CDR1 and CDR2 (germline): KGHSH, LQKENI. The CDR3 is made up of 16 amino acids. J was trimmed by 4 bases and V by 3 bases; bases with no gene match: 5. The CDR3 bases are TGTGCCAGCTCACCCCTACTAGCGGGAGGGAGAGAGACCCAGTACTTC. Translation: CASSPLLAGGRETQYF.

This chain connects TRBV9 to TRBJ2-1; 8 bases map to TRBD2. The V gene's germline CDR1 is SGDLS and CDR2 YYNGEE. The CDR3 contains 15 residues. With 4 bases clipped from V and 3 bases from J, the junction kept 6 bases outside the gene matches. CDR3 nucleotide sequence: TGTGCCAGCAGCCTTAGCGGGGCCTTCTACAATGAGCAGTTCTTC. This codes for CASSLSGAFYNEQFF.

This clone is a singleton in its sample. The V call is TRBV6-1, the J call TRBJ2-1, with TRBD2 matching over 10 bases. The V gene end was trimmed by 1 base and the J gene end by 6 bases; junction bases not matched to a gene: 9. Germline assignment: CDR1 MNHNS and CDR2 SASEGT. CDR3 length: 17 amino acids. The CDR3 DNA reads as TGTGCCAGCAGTGAAGAAGTGGTAGCGGGAGGCCTCAATGAGCAGTTCTTC. This encodes CASSEEVVAGGLNEQFF.

The DNA for the CDR3 is TGTGCCAGTAGTCCCAGCAGGCGACGCTCTGGAAACACCATATATTTT. It encodes CASSPSRRRSGNTIYF. This chain joins TRBV19 and TRBJ1-3; D not certain. Germline V gives CDR1 LNHDA, CDR2 SQIVND (reference sequence). The ends were cut back, 5 bases at V and 0 bases at J, with 14 bases in the middle. The CDR3 spans 16 residues.

The chain uses TRBV5-1 and TRBJ2-1, with D possibly matching TRBD2 (6 bases). CDR1 and CDR2 (germline): SGHRS, YFSETQ. This CDR3 contains 12 residues. The V end lost 3 bases, the J end lost 15 bases, and 16 bases lay between the germline ends. DNA of the CDR3: TGCGCCAGCAGCTCGTCGGGAGTCTTAATGTTCTTC. It specifies CASSSSGVLMFF.

The rearrangement uses TRBV7-2 and TRBJ1-2, with a weak D call TRBD1 (5 bases). CDR1 is SGHTA and CDR2 is FQGNSA in the germline V gene. The V end lost 5 bases, the J end lost 4 bases, and 11 bases lay between the germline ends. This CDR3 contains 13 residues. The CDR3 protein is CASSGGVLYGYTF. In nucleotides, the CDR3 is TGTGCCAGCAGCGGGGGGGTTCTCTATGGCTACACCTTC. The full variable domain, completed using reference TRBV7-2 and TRBJ1-2, is GAGVSQSPSNKVTEKGKDVELRCDPISGHTALYWYRQSLGQGLEFLIYFQGNSAPDKSGLPSDRFSAERTGGSVSTLTIQRTQQEDSAVYLCASSGGVLYGYTFGSGTRLTVV.

The gene calls are TRBV19 and TRBJ1-1; D ambiguous. The CDR3 runs 14 residues. Trimming left V 1 base short and J 8 bases short, with 14 bases between. CDR1 and CDR2 from the germline V gene are LNHDA and SQIVND (reference sequence). CDR3 region: CASSIGGAKSEAFF. The CDR3 DNA reads TGTGCCAGTAGTATAGGGGGAGCGAAATCCGAAGCTTTCTTT.

The rearrangement joins TRBV5-5 to TRBJ2-7, with 9 bases that match TRBD1. Germline CDR1 is SGHKS and CDR2 is YYEKEE (reference sequence). Losses at the gene ends were 3 bases for V and 2 bases for J; bases not matched to a gene: 6. CDR3 length equals 15 residues. The CDR3 DNA sequence: TGTGCCAGCAGCTCGTACGGGACAGGGACCTACGAGCAGTACTTC. This gives the protein CASSSYGTGTYEQYF.

This clone was picked up one time. This chain connects TRBV5-1 to TRBJ1-1, with a tentative D call TRBD1 (5 bases). Germline values: CDR1 SGHRS, CDR2 YFSETQ. This CDR3 is built from 16 residues. V shed 5 bases and J shed 0 bases, with 17 bases lying between them. The CDR3 is CASSPKHGGVNTEAFF. CDR3 DNA sequence: TGCGCCAGCAGTCCTAAGCACGGGGGGGTGAACACTGAAGCTTTCTTT.

The V call is TRBV5-1, the J call TRBJ2-7; 7 positions agree with TRBD1. Per germline, CDR1 SGHRS and CDR2 YFSETQ. J was trimmed by 5 bases and V by 3 bases; bases with no gene match: 8. The CDR3 covers 14 residues. The CDR3 sequence is CASSWTGLSDEQYF. DNA for the CDR3: TGCGCCAGCAGCTGGACAGGTCTCTCGGACGAGCAGTACTTC.

V is TRBV10-1 and J is TRBJ1-1, with a weak D call TRBD1 (5 bases). Germline values: CDR1 WNHNN, CDR2 SYGVQD (reference sequence). Trimming removed 0 bases at V and 2 bases at J, with 10 bases between. There are 15 residues in the CDR3. CDR3 in DNA: TGCGCCAGCAGTGAGTCGGGCAGGGTCAACACTGAAGCTTTCTTT. It yields the protein CASSESGRVNTEAFF.

V is TRBV21-1 and J is TRBJ1-5; the D call TRBD1 from the table was never checked on the DNA. TRBV21-1 is a known pseudogene. This CDR3 region has 17 residues. The CDR3 DNA follows: TGTGCCAGCAGCCGCAGCCCGGGACAGGGGGTTAATCAGCCCCAGCATTTT. Translated: CASSRSPGQGVNQPQHF.

The J gene is TRBJ2-7, the V gene TRBV2; 7 bases map to TRBD2. J was trimmed by 3 bases and V by 6 bases; bases with no gene match: 2. CDR3 length equals 12 residues. CDR1 SNHLY and CDR2 FYNNEI come from the germline V gene. The DNA of the CDR3 is TGTGCCAGCAGGGGGGACTACTACGAGCAGTACTTC. This sequence encodes CASRGDYYEQYF.

Only one count was recorded for this clone. The gene calls are TRBV27 and TRBJ2-2, with D maybe TRBD1 (6 bases). The germline CDR1 and CDR2 sequences are MNHEY and SMNVEV (reference sequence). V gave up 1 base and J gave up 1 base, with 16 bases separating them. This CDR3 spans 18 amino acids. The CDR3 DNA is TGTGCCAGCAGTTTATGGCGACAGGCCCTTCTGAACACCGGGGAGCTGTTTTTT. Protein: CASSLWRQALLNTGELFF.

The V gene is TRBV30, the J gene TRBJ2-7, with 7 bases fitting TRBD1. The length of the CDR3 is 13 residues. Looked up from germline, CDR1 is GTSNPN and CDR2 is SVGIG (reference sequence). J lost 6 bases, V lost 5 bases, and 10 bases had no gene match. The CDR3 loop reads CAWAGGIIGEQYF. The CDR3 DNA sequence: TGTGCCTGGGCAGGGGGAATCATAGGCGAGCAGTACTTC.

The rearrangement uses TRBV7-3 and TRBJ2-3; 7 bases line up with TRBD2. The CDR3 runs 14 residues. Trimming removed 2 bases from V and 6 bases from J; junction bases left unmatched: 5. The germline V gene encodes CDR1 SGHTA and CDR2 FQGTGA. The CDR3 protein is CASSLGTGGDTQYF. The CDR3 nucleotides read TGTGCCAGCAGCTTAGGGACCGGGGGGGATACGCAGTATTTT.

The chain links TRBV7-9 to TRBJ2-5; a weak D match, TRBD2 (6 bases). The CDR3 spans 15 residues. Trimming cost V 5 bases and J 1 base, with 14 bases left between them. Germline CDR1 SEHNR, CDR2 FQNEAQ (reference sequence). CDR3 loop: CASSLTGTLQETQYF. CDR3 nucleotides: TGTGCCAGCAGCCTCACCGGGACTCTCCAAGAGACCCAGTACTTC.